Following are 12 T cell receptor beta chains from one sample sequenced in a study of blood T cell repertoires in COVID-19. Repertoires were generated with immunoSEQ multiplex PCR, while TCRdb's copy carries only in-frame clones and drops some. The table shows about 350,000 clones, with 88% occurring only once. The material sequenced was peripheral blood. The receptor set was obtained from a woman in her 70s with COVID-19, enrolled during active disease.

V is TRBV6-2 or TRBV6-3 and J is TRBJ2-1; D is unresolved. Trimming stripped 6 bases from V and 14 bases from J, with 17 bases between. The CDR3 loop spans 12 amino acids. The germline V gene encodes CDR1 MNHEY and CDR2 SVGEGT. This CDR3 reads CASSPGPREEFF. As DNA, the CDR3 is TGTGCCAGCAGCCCGGGCCCTCGAGAAGAGTTCTTC.

The rearrangement uses TRBV21-1 and TRBJ2-7; TRBD2 is the table's D call and was not checked against the DNA. TRBV21-1 is noted as a pseudogene. CDR3 length: 12 amino acids. DNA of the CDR3: TGTGCCAGCAGCAAAGGAGGCTACGAGCAGTACTTC. Amino acids: CASSKGGYEQYF.

The chain carries TRBV5-1 and TRBJ1-4, with 10 bases fitting TRBD1. The germline V gene encodes CDR1 SGHRS and CDR2 YFSETQ. The CDR3 length is 18 residues. V was pared by 0 bases and J by 11 bases, with 16 bases of the junction left unmatched. For the CDR3, the DNA is TGCGCCAGCAGCTTGGACTGGGCGCCGGGACAGGGGTCCAGCAAACTGTTTTTT. This gives the protein CASSLDWAPGQGSSKLFF.

The J gene is TRBJ1-5, the V gene TRBV10-3; D perhaps matches TRBD1 (5 bases). CDR1 ENHRY and CDR2 SYGVKD come from the germline V gene. Between the trimmed V and J ends, which lost 5 bases and 3 bases, there was a span of 14 bases. The CDR3 has 15 residues. The CDR3 loop is CAISKAREDNQPQHF. The CDR3 region has the DNA TGTGCCATCAGTAAGGCCAGGGAGGACAATCAGCCCCAGCATTTT.

The rearrangement uses TRBV2 and TRBJ1-2; D gene uncertain. CDR1 and CDR2 (germline): SNHLY, FYNNEI. This CDR3 comprises 14 residues. Trimming took 3 bases from V and 2 from J, leaving 10 bases between them. The CDR3 DNA follows: TGTGCCAGCAGTGATCCAGTCAGGAACTATGGCTACACCTTC. The encoded protein is CASSDPVRNYGYTF. The full variable domain, in which reference TRBV2 and TRBJ1-2 provide the parts outside the CDR3, is EPEVTQTPSHQVTQMGQEVILRCVPISNHLYFYWYRQILGQKVEFLVSFYNNEISEKSEIFDDQFSVERPDGSNFTLKIRSTKLEDSAMYFCASSDPVRNYGYTFGSGTRLTVV.

The chain has TRBV15 and TRBJ1-2, with TRBD1 identical over 7 bases. This CDR3 contains 16 residues. V gave up 3 bases and J gave up 4 bases; unmatched junction bases: 11. The germline V gene encodes CDR1 LNHNV and CDR2 YYDKDF (reference sequence). In DNA, the CDR3 is TGTGCCACCAGCAGGGACCGAAGGGGGCAAGGCTATGGCTACACCTTC. Translation: CATSRDRRGQGYGYTF.

This chain uses TRBV4-1 with TRBJ2-7, with 13 bases aligning to TRBD2. The CDR3 runs 17 residues. V dropped 1 base and J dropped 3; count of bases not matched to a gene: 6. Germline loops: CDR1 MGHRA, CDR2 YSYEKL. Here the CDR3 reads CASSQGLAGGAIYEQYF. The CDR3, as DNA: TGCGCCAGCAGCCAAGGACTAGCGGGGGGCGCAATCTACGAGCAGTACTTC.

The chain joins TRBV7-9 to TRBJ1-1; 8 bases agree with TRBD1. J was trimmed by 13 bases and V by 1 base; bases with no gene match: 8. Germline CDR1 reads SEHNR; CDR2 reads FQNEAQ (reference sequence). This CDR3 spans 13 amino acids. CDR3 sequence: CASSLGIQGGDFF. The CDR3, as DNA: TGTGCCAGCAGCTTAGGGATACAGGGGGGAGATTTCTTT. The full variable domain, in which reference TRBV7-9 and TRBJ1-1 provide the parts outside the CDR3, is DTGVSQNPRHKITKRGQNVTFRCDPISEHNRLYWYRQTLGQGPEFLTYFQNEAQLEKSRLLSDRFSAERPKGSFSTLEIQRTEQGDSAMYLCASSLGIQGGDFFGQGTRLTVV.

The chain carries TRBV5-1 and TRBJ2-1; TRBD2 matches 9 bases. The CDR3 length is 15 residues. Germline V gene sequence: CDR1 SGHRS, CDR2 YFSETQ. With V trimmed by 2 bases and J by 9 bases, 9 bases remained unmatched. The CDR3 DNA reads TGCGCCAGCAGCTTACCTGCGACTAGCGGTCGTGAGCAGTTCTTC. It encodes CASSLPATSGREQFF.

This chain links TRBV19 with TRBJ2-5; 9 bases are a match to TRBD2. The V and J ends lost 3 bases and 5 bases, in that order; junction bases with no gene match: 13. The CDR3 is 17 amino acids. Germline CDR1 LNHDA, CDR2 SQIVND (reference sequence). The CDR3 DNA reads TGTGCCAGTAGTATTCGTCCCCAAGGCGGGGGGGCGGAGACCCAGTACTTC. Residues: CASSIRPQGGGAETQYF.

The rearrangement links TRBV13 to TRBJ1-1; the D gene is possibly TRBD1 (5 bases). Trimming cost V 5 bases and J 7 bases, with 8 bases left between them. The germline V gene has CDR1 PRHDT and CDR2 FYEKMQ (reference sequence). The CDR3 is 11 amino acids. Here the CDR3 DNA reads TGTGCCAGCAGCCAAGGGGATGAAGCTTTCTTT. Its protein is CASSQGDEAFF.

The CDR3 DNA follows: TGTGCCAGCGCCCCGCCGGGGGTCTACGAGCAGTACTTC. Translation gives CASAPPGVYEQYF. The rearrangement joins TRBV12-3 or TRBV12-4 to TRBJ2-7, with a weak D call TRBD2 (6 bases). The CDR3 extends over 13 amino acids. V shed 8 bases and J shed 3 bases, with 14 bases lying between them.